This TCR beta chain was documented in a study of vaccination effects on CD4 cells after COVID-19. Peptide-pool stimulation followed by sequencing identified expanded antigen-specific CD4+ clonotypes in the ViraFEST assay. Isolation of CD4+ T cells took place after 10 days of culture. Wells each received around 2.2 million PBMC, cultured with 9 to 10 IU/ml IL-2 and 9.5 to 10 ug/ml peptides. At days 3 and 7, half of the medium was exchanged for IL-2 medium. With respect to this clone: Its target is unknown.

The CDR3 runs to 14 residues. V shed 2 bases and J shed 0 bases, with 4 bases lying between them. Looked up from germline, CDR1 is KGHDR and CDR2 is SFDVKD. Assay: immunoSEQ multiplex PCR; the TCRdb copy retains only in-frame clones and omits some. The profile covers approximately 54,000 clones, with 65% to 90% appearing a single time and approximately 2.4% taken by the ten largest. This receptor was taken from a human donor who received a COVID-19 vaccine. The material sequenced was CD4+ T cells from PBMCs cultured with HCoV-229E spike peptides, taken before COVID-19 vaccination. This chain connects TRBV24-1 to TRBJ1-5; D is uncertain. The CDR3 region is CATSDSDSNQPQHF. For the CDR3, the DNA is TGTGCCACCAGTGATTCGGATAGCAATCAGCCCCAGCATTTT.